Below, 17 T cell receptor beta chains from the same sample are listed, as sequenced in a study of Graves' ophthalmopathy and Graves' hyperthyroidism. Amplifying from RNA transcripts, the study obtained TCR beta CDR3 regions. The workflow started with a first-round RT-PCR run with HTBI primers and then moved on to a second-round multiplex PCR. One entry per CDR3 protein results from TCRdb running MiXCR on the multiplex PCR reads. The data hold approximately 160,000 distinct CDR3 sequences, with 30% to 45% observed a single time. The sample comprised peripheral blood. The receptors were gathered from a woman aged 40-49 years with Graves' ophthalmopathy.

The CDR3 DNA sequence: TGTGCCAGCAGCAGCAGGACAGCGAACACCGGGGAGCTGTTTTTT. It yields the protein CASSSRTANTGELFF. The chain carries TRBV9 and TRBJ2-2, with a weak D call TRBD1 (6 bases). Per germline, CDR1 SGDLS and CDR2 YYNGEE. Trimming removed 4 bases at V and 0 bases at J, with 10 bases between. The CDR3 extends over 15 amino acids.

This clonotype was picked up many times. This chain uses TRBV6-2 or TRBV6-3 with TRBJ1-5, with D possibly matching TRBD1 (6 bases). Germline-derived CDR1 and CDR2 are MNHEY and SVGEGT. This CDR3 comprises 14 residues. V was pared by 5 bases and J by 7 bases, with 15 bases between. CDR3 amino acids: CASSREGVGQPQHF. The CDR3 bases are TGTGCCAGCAGTCGGGAGGGGGTCGGACAGCCCCAGCATTTT.

This clonotype appeared a single time. The gene calls are TRBV28 and TRBJ2-7; 9 nucleotides match TRBD2. The V gene end was trimmed by 2 bases and the J gene end by 0 bases; junction bases not matched to a gene: 5. CDR3 length: 16 residues. Germline loops: CDR1 MDHEN, CDR2 SYDVKM. CDR3 protein: CASSLGLAGNSYEQYF. The CDR3 DNA reads as TGTGCCAGCAGTTTAGGTCTAGCGGGGAACTCCTACGAGCAGTACTTC.

This clonotype came up many times. V usage is TRBV28 and J usage is TRBJ1-2, with D uncertain. The CDR3 is 13 amino acids. V was clipped by 2 bases and J by 6 bases, with 10 bases between them. Germline V gene sequence: CDR1 MDHEN, CDR2 SYDVKM. This CDR3 reads CASSLVQEDGYTF. The CDR3 DNA sequence: TGTGCCAGCAGTTTAGTACAAGAGGATGGCTACACCTTC.

The chain is built from TRBV19 and TRBJ2-5, with unresolved D. This CDR3 comprises 13 residues. V was clipped by 6 bases and J by 4 bases, with 12 bases between them. CDR1 LNHDA and CDR2 SQIVND come from the germline V gene (reference sequence). CDR3 nucleotide sequence: TGTGCCAGTAGATACCGGACGGGAGAGACCCAGTACTTC. It encodes CASRYRTGETQYF.

Here the CDR3 DNA reads TGTGCCACCAGCAGAGATCTACACACTAATTCACCCCTCCACTTT. Translated, it gives CATSRDLHTNSPLHF. The V and J genes are TRBV15 and TRBJ1-6; D call uncertain. The V gene lost 0 bases and the J gene lost 6 bases, with 9 bases spanning the gap. Germline values: CDR1 LNHNV, CDR2 YYDKDF (reference sequence). CDR3 length equals 15 residues. Together with reference TRBV15 and TRBJ1-6, the CDR3 gives the full variable domain: DAMVIQNPRYQVTQFGKPVTLSCSQTLNHNVMYWYQQKSSQAPKLLFHYYDKDFNNEADTPDNFQSRRPNTSFCFLDIRSPGLGDTAMYLCATSRDLHTNSPLHFGNGTRLTVT.

The chain recombines TRBV28 with TRBJ2-2; 8 nucleotides align to TRBD2. V was clipped by 3 bases and J by 0 bases; unmatched bases: 15. This CDR3 is 20 amino acids long. The germline V gene has CDR1 MDHEN and CDR2 SYDVKM. The CDR3 protein is CASSFVVSGVVTPNTGELFF. The CDR3 region has the DNA TGTGCCAGCAGTTTCGTCGTTAGCGGGGTAGTGACCCCGAACACCGGGGAGCTGTTTTTT.

This clonotype has a count of ten or more. V usage is TRBV20-1 and J usage is TRBJ2-5; D is unclear. V was cut by 7 bases and J by 5 bases, with 8 bases left in between. The CDR3 has 10 amino acids. Germline values: CDR1 DFQATT, CDR2 SNEGSKA (reference sequence). CDR3 nucleotide sequence: TGCAGTGGGGGTTGGGAGACCCAGTACTTC. Its protein is CSGGWETQYF.

This rearrangement joins TRBV28 to TRBJ2-5; D might be TRBD1 (6 bases). Trimming stripped 4 bases from V and 1 base from J, with 10 bases between. The CDR3 spans 14 residues. Germline V gene sequence: CDR1 MDHEN, CDR2 SYDVKM. The CDR3 here is CASSSDSFQETQYF. For the CDR3, the DNA is TGTGCCAGCAGTTCGGACAGTTTCCAAGAGACCCAGTACTTC.

This clonotype was seen ten or more times. The chain recombines TRBV19 with TRBJ2-4; D ambiguous. The CDR3 sequence is 15 residues long. V dropped 3 bases and J dropped 0 bases, with 9 bases sitting between them. CDR1 and CDR2 (germline): LNHDA, SQIVND (reference sequence). The CDR3 nucleotides read TGTGCCAGTAGTATTTATCCGAGAGCCAAAAACATTCAGTACTTC. Translation gives CASSIYPRAKNIQYF.

J is TRBJ2-2 and V is TRBV10-2; 10 positions match TRBD2. After removal of 7 bases from V and 4 bases from J, the junction contained 3 bases not matched to a gene. This CDR3 contains 14 residues. The germline CDR1 and CDR2 sequences are WSHSY and SAAADI. Here the CDR3 DNA reads TGCGCCAGCACCGGGACTAGCGTCACCGGGGAGCTGTTTTTT. Translated: CASTGTSVTGELFF.

In this sample, this clonotype turned up a few times. The CDR3 DNA follows: TGTGCCAGCAGCCCCGACGGGGGTGGCGAGCAGTACTTC. Translating it yields CASSPDGGGEQYF. The V call is TRBV12-3 or TRBV12-4, the J call TRBJ2-7, with TRBD2 as a possible D gene (6 bases). V lost 6 bases, J lost 6 bases, and 15 bases lay in between. CDR3 length: 13 amino acids.

The rearrangement links TRBV20-1 to TRBJ2-7; TRBD2 agrees at 7 bases. The junction had 6 bases not matched to a gene; V was cut back by 4 bases and J by 0 bases. The germline V gene has CDR1 DFQATT and CDR2 SNEGSKA (reference sequence). The CDR3 consists of 14 residues. CDR3 nucleotides: TGCAGTGCTACCGTGGGGGGGGGCTCCTACGAGCAGTACTTC. Residues: CSATVGGGSYEQYF.

The chain has TRBV12-3 or TRBV12-4 and TRBJ1-5, with D maybe TRBD1 (5 bases). Trimming shortened V by 5 bases and J by 0 bases, and 11 bases separated the two germline ends. CDR3 length equals 15 residues. The DNA for the CDR3 is TGTGCCAGCAGTCTCTCAAGGGGTAGCAATCAGCCCCAGCATTTT. Its translation is CASSLSRGSNQPQHF.

The chain recombines TRBV25-1 with TRBJ2-5; D perhaps matches TRBD2 (5 bases). CDR1 MGHDK and CDR2 SYGVNS come from the germline V gene. Trimming removed 3 bases at V and 5 bases at J, with 16 bases between. The CDR3 totals 15 residues. The CDR3 region is CASSEGVLGWETQYF. The CDR3 DNA reads TGTGCCAGCAGTGAGGGAGTCCTAGGGTGGGAGACCCAGTACTTC.

At least ten counts were recorded for this clonotype. The CDR3 DNA reads TGTGCCAGCAGCTTGTTAGTCAGGGGCGATCAGCCCCAGCATTTT. This codes for CASSLLVRGDQPQHF. The V and J genes are TRBV7-2 and TRBJ1-5; possibly TRBD1 for D (6 bases). This CDR3 is 15 amino acids long. Germline V gene lookup returns CDR1 SGHTA and CDR2 FQGNSA. V lost 3 bases and J 5 bases, leaving 14 bases between the germline ends.

CDR3 DNA sequence: TGTGCCAGCAGCCAAGATCAACGGGGGCATGGGTACGAGCAGTACTTC. It codes for CASSQDQRGHGYEQYF. This chain connects TRBV4-2 to TRBJ2-7, with D perhaps given as TRBD1 or TRBD2 (6 bases each). The V gene lost 0 bases and the J gene lost 4 bases, with 16 bases spanning the gap. CDR3 length: 16 residues. The V gene's germline CDR1 is LGHNA and CDR2 YNFKEQ.